Listed below are T cell receptor beta chains from one sample, sequenced in a study of cytomegalovirus exposure and HLA in healthy donors. The method was immunoSEQ multiplex PCR; TCRdb's version includes in-frame clones alone and lacks a portion of them. The profile shows approximately 150,000 clones, over 60% of them singletons. Sequences were obtained from PBMCs. The receptors originated from a man aged 40-49 years in good health and CMV-seronegative. CDR3s include the opening cysteine and the closing phenylalanine or tryptophan. D genes are given only for firm matches. For some rows the clone size is stated as once, few or many, or as a class when expanded; others skip it.

D: -
V: TRBV28
size: -
J: TRBJ2-7
CDR3: CASSFAGEQYF
DNA: TGTGCCAGCAGTTTCGCGGGGGAGCAGTACTTC

D: TRBD1
V: TRBV29-1
size: -
J: TRBJ2-7
CDR3: CSVRGQLYEQYF
DNA: TGCAGCGTTCGGGGACAGCTCTACGAGCAGTACTTC

D: -
V: TRBV5-1
size: -
J: TRBJ1-5
CDR3: CASSLLGGGDQPQHF
DNA: TGCGCCAGCAGCTTGCTGGGTGGGGGGGATCAGCCCCAGCATTTT

D: -
V: TRBV21-1
size: -
J: TRBJ2-1
CDR3: CASSKAQGSHNEQFF
DNA: TGTGCCAGCAGCAAAGCGCAGGGGAGTCACAATGAGCAGTTCTTC

D: -
V: TRBV5-6
size: -
J: TRBJ2-5
CDR3: CASSGGSTTIQETQYF
DNA: TGTGCCAGCAGCGGAGGTTCTACGACGATCCAAGAGACCCAGTACTTC

D: -
V: TRBV2
size: -
J: TRBJ1-1
CDR3: CASRETASSWAEAFF
DNA: TGTGCCAGCAGGGAAACAGCAAGTTCCTGGGCTGAAGCTTTCTTT

D: -
V: TRBV6-1
size: -
J: TRBJ1-2
CDR3: CASREGNLGYTF
DNA: TGTGCCAGCAGGGAGGGGAATCTTGGCTACACCTTC

D: -
V: TRBV21-1
size: -
J: TRBJ2-2
CDR3: CASSSPEGGGVGTGELFF
DNA: TGTGCCAGCAGCTCCCCCGAGGGCGGGGGAGTAGGGACCGGGGAGCTGTTTTTT

D: -
V: TRBV27
size: few
J: TRBJ2-3
CDR3: CASTPGLSYTDTQYF
DNA: TGTGCCAGCACCCCGGGACTTTCCTACACAGATACGCAGTATTTT

D: -
V: TRBV4-1
size: -
J: TRBJ1-1
CDR3: CASSSRQGRDTEAFF
DNA: TGCGCCAGCAGCAGTCGGCAGGGGAGGGACACTGAAGCTTTCTTT

D: -
V: TRBV28
size: once
J: TRBJ2-6
CDR3: CASGAFVGANVLTF
DNA: TGTGCCAGCGGGGCTTTTGTTGGGGCCAACGTCCTGACTTTC

D: -
V: TRBV5-1
size: -
J: TRBJ1-4
CDR3: CASSAGINEKLFF
DNA: TGCGCCAGCAGCGCCGGGATTAATGAAAAACTGTTTTTT

D: TRBD1
V: TRBV6-5
size: few
J: TRBJ1-1
CDR3: CASSYWTGGMITEAFF
DNA: TGTGCCAGCAGTTACTGGACAGGGGGCATGATCACTGAAGCTTTCTTT

D: -
V: TRBV30
size: -
J: TRBJ2-1
CDR3: CAWTDTGSWQFF
DNA: TGTGCCTGGACTGATACAGGGAGCTGGCAGTTCTTC

D: -
V: TRBV18
size: -
J: TRBJ1-3
CDR3: CASSPELAAGNTIYF
DNA: TGTGCCAGCTCACCTGAGCTGGCGGCTGGAAACACCATATATTTT

D: TRBD1
V: TRBV5-1
size: -
J: TRBJ2-7
CDR3: CASSSGTGYSEQYF
DNA: TGCGCCAGCAGCTCCGGGACAGGGTATAGCGAGCAGTACTTC

D: -
V: TRBV5-6
size: -
J: TRBJ1-1
CDR3: CASSFGRGTEAFF
DNA: TGTGCCAGCAGCTTTGGGCGTGGCACTGAAGCTTTCTTT

D: -
V: TRBV7-8
size: few
J: TRBJ1-2
CDR3: CASSLWRAGYTF
DNA: TGTGCCAGCAGCCTATGGCGGGCTGGCTACACCTTC

D: TRBD2
V: TRBV2
size: -
J: TRBJ2-1
CDR3: CASSDRRTSRFEQFF
DNA: TGTGCCAGCAGTGATAGGCGGACTAGTAGGTTTGAGCAGTTCTTC

D: TRBD2
V: TRBV6-5
size: -
J: TRBJ2-7
CDR3: CASRRGTSGSYEQYF
DNA: TGTGCCAGCAGGCGAGGGACTAGCGGGAGCTACGAGCAGTACTTC

D: TRBD1
V: TRBV5-4
size: -
J: TRBJ1-4
CDR3: CASRRTGSDEKLFF
DNA: TGTGCCAGCAGACGGACAGGGTCGGATGAAAAACTGTTTTTT

D: -
V: TRBV11-3
size: -
J: TRBJ2-2
CDR3: CASRDKQGGTGELFF
DNA: TGTGCCAGCAGGGATAAGCAGGGTGGCACCGGGGAGCTGTTTTTT

D: -
V: TRBV19
size: few
J: TRBJ1-4
CDR3: CASSIGRGANEKLFF
DNA: TGTGCCAGTAGTATAGGAAGAGGAGCAAATGAAAAACTGTTTTTT

D: -
V: TRBV13
size: -
J: TRBJ1-6
CDR3: CASSLEGEGPNSPLHF
DNA: TGTGCCAGCAGCTTAGAGGGGGAGGGTCCCAATTCACCCCTCCACTTT

D: TRBD2
V: TRBV9
size: -
J: TRBJ2-3
CDR3: CASSVAPISGGPGTDTQYF
DNA: TGTGCCAGCAGCGTAGCCCCCATAAGCGGGGGGCCAGGCACAGATACGCAGTATTTT

D: TRBD2
V: TRBV28
size: -
J: TRBJ2-7
CDR3: CASSLTSGSYYEQYF
DNA: TGTGCCAGCAGCCTCACTAGCGGGAGTTACTACGAGCAGTACTTC

D: -
V: TRBV5-1
size: -
J: TRBJ1-1
CDR3: CASSPGMNTEAFF
DNA: TGCGCCAGCAGCCCAGGGATGAACACTGAAGCTTTCTTT

D: -
V: TRBV18
size: -
J: TRBJ1-2
CDR3: CASSPTGLANYGYTF
DNA: TGTGCCAGCTCCCCAACGGGGTTAGCTAACTATGGCTACACCTTC

D: TRBD2
V: TRBV13
size: -
J: TRBJ2-7
CDR3: CASSTGTSGRTYEQYF
DNA: TGTGCCAGCAGCACCGGGACTAGCGGGAGGACCTACGAGCAGTACTTC

D: -
V: TRBV2
size: few
J: TRBJ2-7
CDR3: CASVPGGRSYEQYF
DNA: TGTGCCAGCGTCCCAGGAGGTCGGTCCTACGAGCAGTACTTC

D: -
V: TRBV5-6
size: -
J: TRBJ2-2
CDR3: CASSLAPVVSENTGELFF
DNA: TGTGCCAGCAGCTTGGCCCCAGTTGTTAGCGAAAACACCGGGGAGCTGTTTTTT

D: -
V: TRBV5-5
size: few
J: TRBJ1-5
CDR3: CASSLVTGHQPQHF
DNA: TGTGCCAGCAGCTTGGTCACAGGGCACCAGCCCCAGCATTTT

D: -
V: TRBV7-2
size: -
J: TRBJ2-7
CDR3: CASSQLVSSYEQYF
DNA: TGTGCCAGCAGCCAACTAGTGTCGTCCTACGAGCAGTACTTC

D: TRBD1
V: TRBV7-3
size: -
J: TRBJ1-2
CDR3: CASSERDSSGYTF
DNA: TGTGCCAGCAGCGAAAGGGACAGTAGTGGCTACACCTTC

D: -
V: TRBV16
size: -
J: TRBJ1-6
CDR3: CASSQLNSPLHF
DNA: TGTGCCAGCAGCCAATTAAATTCACCCCTCCACTTT

D: -
V: TRBV13
size: -
J: TRBJ2-3
CDR3: CASSSPQGLGTDTQYF
DNA: TGTGCCAGCAGCTCGCCCCAGGGGTTAGGCACAGATACGCAGTATTTT

D: TRBD1
V: TRBV19
size: few
J: TRBJ1-2
CDR3: CASSPQDRAGYGYTF
DNA: TGTGCCAGTAGCCCCCAGGACAGGGCGGGGTATGGCTACACCTTC

D: -
V: TRBV19
size: -
J: TRBJ2-3
CDR3: CASSFGGGDTQYF
DNA: TGTGCCAGTAGCTTCGGAGGAGGGGATACGCAGTATTTT

D: TRBD2
V: TRBV10-3
size: -
J: TRBJ2-2
CDR3: CATMGLAQAGELFF
DNA: TGTGCCACGATGGGACTAGCCCAGGCCGGGGAGCTGTTTTTT

D: -
V: TRBV6-6
size: -
J: TRBJ1-2
CDR3: CASSYERRADGYTF
DNA: TGTGCCAGCAGTTACGAGAGGAGGGCGGATGGCTACACCTTC

D: -
V: TRBV28
size: -
J: TRBJ2-5
CDR3: CASRRGRVQETQYF
DNA: TGTGCCAGCAGAAGAGGTCGGGTCCAAGAGACCCAGTACTTC

D: TRBD2
V: TRBV11-2
size: -
J: TRBJ2-7
CDR3: CASSLGSTSGGAYEQYF
DNA: TGTGCCAGCAGCTTAGGGAGTACTAGCGGGGGGGCATACGAGCAGTACTTC

D: TRBD1
V: TRBV15
size: -
J: TRBJ1-2
CDR3: CATSRDGTGEAYGYTF
DNA: TGTGCCACCAGCAGAGATGGGACAGGGGAGGCCTATGGCTACACCTTC

D: -
V: TRBV11-2
size: -
J: TRBJ2-5
CDR3: CASSYTGLETQYF
DNA: TGTGCCAGCAGCTATACAGGGTTGGAGACCCAGTACTTC

D: -
V: TRBV5-1
size: once
J: TRBJ2-6
CDR3: CASSLEGGNGANVLTF
DNA: TGCGCCAGCAGCTTGGAGGGGGGGAACGGGGCCAACGTCCTGACTTTC

D: TRBD2
V: TRBV29-1
size: -
J: TRBJ2-1
CDR3: CSVETGLAGETYNEQFF
DNA: TGCAGCGTGGAAACCGGACTAGCGGGGGAAACCTACAATGAGCAGTTCTTC

D: -
V: TRBV19
size: -
J: TRBJ2-7
CDR3: CASSIVAAKSYEQYF
DNA: TGTGCCAGTAGTATCGTAGCGGCAAAATCCTACGAGCAGTACTTC

D: -
V: TRBV4-3
size: -
J: TRBJ2-5
CDR3: CASSRGRGIQETQYF
DNA: TGCGCCAGCAGCCGGGGCAGGGGAATCCAAGAGACCCAGTACTTC

D: TRBD1
V: TRBV6-6
size: -
J: TRBJ2-7
CDR3: CASGDRGLSTPYEQYF
DNA: TGTGCCAGCGGGGACAGGGGCCTCTCTACCCCCTACGAGCAGTACTTC

D: TRBD1
V: TRBV5-1
size: -
J: TRBJ1-4
CDR3: CASSLVQGAREGEKLFF
DNA: TGCGCCAGCAGCTTGGTGCAGGGGGCGAGAGAGGGTGAAAAACTGTTTTTT

D: -
V: TRBV6-8
size: few
J: TRBJ1-5
CDR3: CAANGLEGAQPQNF
DNA: TGTGCCGCCAACGGCTTGGAAGGGGCGCAGCCCCAGAATTTT

D: TRBD1
V: TRBV5-1
size: -
J: TRBJ2-7
CDR3: CASSLAKDRGREQYF
DNA: TGCGCCAGCAGCTTGGCGAAAGACAGGGGGCGGGAGCAGTACTTC

D: -
V: TRBV6-5
size: -
J: TRBJ1-1
CDR3: CASSYAGHPEAFF
DNA: TGTGCCAGCAGTTACGCGGGGCACCCTGAAGCTTTCTTT

D: TRBD1
V: TRBV5-1
size: -
J: TRBJ2-6
CDR3: CASSFGQGRSGANVLTF
DNA: TGCGCCAGCAGCTTCGGACAGGGCCGGTCGGGGGCCAACGTCCTGACTTTC

D: -
V: TRBV11-2
size: -
J: TRBJ1-1
CDR3: CASGWGDTEAFF
DNA: TGTGCCAGCGGCTGGGGAGACACTGAAGCTTTCTTT

D: -
V: TRBV28
size: few
J: TRBJ1-2
CDR3: CASSRGAYGYTF
DNA: TGTGCCAGCAGCCGAGGAGCCTATGGCTACACCTTC

D: TRBD1
V: TRBV5-1
size: few
J: TRBJ1-4
CDR3: CASSLWTGGEKLFF
DNA: TGCGCCAGCAGCCTTTGGACAGGAGGGGAAAAACTGTTTTTT

D: TRBD1
V: TRBV5-1
size: -
J: TRBJ1-2
CDR3: CASSLEGRGHRGYTF
DNA: TGCGCCAGCAGCTTGGAAGGCAGGGGGCATCGTGGCTACACCTTC